This TCR beta chain was captured by sequencing in a study of blood T cell repertoires in COVID-19 (dated by TCRdb to the early 2020s). Looking at the study overall: The collaborator samples originated in the United States, Italy and Spain and spanned the acute and convalescent phases of COVID-19. Subjects who had been exposed to COVID-19, were actively infected with it, or had recovered from it provided the deeply sampled blood TCRbeta repertoires that made up the dataset. Where HLA class I and class II types were available, the types were taken from metadata supplied by the sample provider, not from assay-based typing. The repertoires were released in a freely available public database intended as a resource for research on the immune response to SARS-CoV-2. Nearly every sample came with metadata listing a de-identified subject ID, COVID-19 status, age in years and sex. The prospective study material was composed of cDNA or gDNA derived from T cells, B-cell-depleted T cells, or PBMCs. Samples were obtained from the ongoing ImmuneRACE study (first 160 participants) and from 950 to 1,500 subjects provided by 6 global collaborators. Summary of the overall study and its limitations: Clinical and demographic metadata were provided uncurated, with the amount varying by source and participant.

Points on this clone: Its target antigen remains unknown. No base quality values were provided; no much bigger clone lies one nucleotide off.

The germline ends are 11 bases apart after V is trimmed by 3 bases and J by 2 bases. The germline V gene encodes CDR1 MNHEY and CDR2 SMNVEV (reference sequence). The CDR3 runs 15 residues from the cysteine to the phenylalanine. Just CDR3 DNA is preserved here, 45 bases in frame from base 1. TCRbeta CDR3 regions were amplified from genomic DNA using the immunoSEQ Assay, a bias-controlled multiplex PCR. The authors' pipeline ran thus. Nucleated cell counts per sample were estimated from amplification of reference gene primers within the assay. To quantify the absolute abundance of each unique TCRbeta CDR3 rearrangement, sequence reads were collapsed and filtered. Productive Simpson clonality was computed per sample as the square root of Simpson's diversity index over productive rearrangements. The clones in this table, taken by TCRdb from immuneACCESS, are in-frame only. Not every clone is retained; where verified, under half of the shortfall comes from an unresolved V gene, and the cause of the rest is unknown. D and trimming come from the DNA, and the V and J calls and clone size come from that table. The sample profile shows approximately 150,000 clones; roughly 84% of them were found once. The top ten clones comprise over 2.5% of the sample.

Whole blood was collected in K2EDTA tubes by collaborating institutions according to the institutions' own protocols. For TCRbeta analysis, collaborators shipped samples in one of three forms: frozen whole blood, isolated PBMCs, or DNA extracted from either of those sample types. Sequences were obtained from peripheral blood. The sequence was obtained from a human donor with acute or convalescent COVID-19. The donor label of this sample is uncertain. The sequence links TRBV27 to TRBJ1-5; tentative D gene TRBD1, with 6 bases matching. This receptor carries the CDR3 CASSFHRAGNQPQHF. The DNA sequence is given as TGTGCCAGCAGTTTCCACAGGGCTGGCAATCAGCCCCAGCATTTT.